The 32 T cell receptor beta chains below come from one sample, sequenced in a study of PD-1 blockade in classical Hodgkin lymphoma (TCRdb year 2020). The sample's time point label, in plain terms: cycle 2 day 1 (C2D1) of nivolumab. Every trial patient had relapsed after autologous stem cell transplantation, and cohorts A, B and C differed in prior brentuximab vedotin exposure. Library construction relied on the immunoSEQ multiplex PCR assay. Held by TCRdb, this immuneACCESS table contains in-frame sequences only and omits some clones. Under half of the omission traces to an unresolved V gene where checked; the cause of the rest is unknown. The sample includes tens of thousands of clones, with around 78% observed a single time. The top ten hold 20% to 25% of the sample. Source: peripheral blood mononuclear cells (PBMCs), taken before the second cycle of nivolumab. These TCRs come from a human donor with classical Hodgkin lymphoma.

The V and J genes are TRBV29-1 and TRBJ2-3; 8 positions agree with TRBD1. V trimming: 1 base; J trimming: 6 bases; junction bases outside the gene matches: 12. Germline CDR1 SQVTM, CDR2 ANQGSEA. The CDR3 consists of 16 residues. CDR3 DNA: TGCAGCGTTGAAGTTGGTGGTATACAGGGGGTGGATACGCAGTATTTT. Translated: CSVEVGGIQGVDTQYF.

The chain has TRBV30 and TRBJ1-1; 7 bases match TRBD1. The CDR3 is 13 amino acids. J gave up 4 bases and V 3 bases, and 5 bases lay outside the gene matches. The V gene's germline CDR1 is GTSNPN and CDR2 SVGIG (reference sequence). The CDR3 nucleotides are TGTGCCTGGAGAACGACAGGGACCACTGAAGCTTTCTTT. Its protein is CAWRTTGTTEAFF.

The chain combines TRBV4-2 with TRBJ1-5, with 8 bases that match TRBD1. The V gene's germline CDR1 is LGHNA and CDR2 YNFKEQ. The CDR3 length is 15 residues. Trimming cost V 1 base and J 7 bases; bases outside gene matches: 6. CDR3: CASSQGTGIKQPQHF. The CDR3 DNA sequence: TGTGCCAGCAGCCAAGGGACAGGGATCAAGCAGCCCCAGCATTTT.

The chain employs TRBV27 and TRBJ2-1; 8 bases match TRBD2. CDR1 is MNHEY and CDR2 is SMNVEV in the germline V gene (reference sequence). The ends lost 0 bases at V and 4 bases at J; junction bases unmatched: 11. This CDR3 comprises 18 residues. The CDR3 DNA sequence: TGTGCCAGCAGTTTATCGTTGGCCCCACGGGGGGGGTACAATGAGCAGTTCTTC. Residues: CASSLSLAPRGGYNEQFF.

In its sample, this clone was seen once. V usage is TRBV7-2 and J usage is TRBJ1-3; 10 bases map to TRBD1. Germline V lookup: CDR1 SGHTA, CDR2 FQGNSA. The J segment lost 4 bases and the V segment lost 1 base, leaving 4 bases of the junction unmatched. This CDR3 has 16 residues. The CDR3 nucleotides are TGTGCCAGCAGCTTAGGACAGGGGGCATCCGGAAACACCATATATTTT. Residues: CASSLGQGASGNTIYF.

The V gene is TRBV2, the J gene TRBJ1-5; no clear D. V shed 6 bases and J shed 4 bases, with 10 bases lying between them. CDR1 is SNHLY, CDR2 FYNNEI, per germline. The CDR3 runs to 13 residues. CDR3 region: CASRGLENQPQHF. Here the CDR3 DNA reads TGTGCCAGCAGGGGATTGGAGAATCAGCCCCAGCATTTT. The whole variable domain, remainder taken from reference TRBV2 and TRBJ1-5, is EPEVTQTPSHQVTQMGQEVILRCVPISNHLYFYWYRQILGQKVEFLVSFYNNEISEKSEIFDDQFSVERPDGSNFTLKIRSTKLEDSAMYFCASRGLENQPQHFGDGTRLSIL.

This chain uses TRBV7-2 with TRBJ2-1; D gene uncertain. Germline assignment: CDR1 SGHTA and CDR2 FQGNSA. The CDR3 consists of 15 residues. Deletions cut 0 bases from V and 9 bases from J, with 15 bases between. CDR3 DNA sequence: TGTGCCAGCAGCTTAGCCTCATCTCTTCCCAGTGAGCAGTTCTTC. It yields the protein CASSLASSLPSEQFF.

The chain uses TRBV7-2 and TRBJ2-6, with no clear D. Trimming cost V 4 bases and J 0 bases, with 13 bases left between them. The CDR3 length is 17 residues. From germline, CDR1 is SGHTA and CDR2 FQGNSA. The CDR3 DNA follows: TGTGCCAGCAGCTCAGCTACGGCCGGCTCTGGGGCCAACGTCCTGACTTTC. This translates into CASSSATAGSGANVLTF.

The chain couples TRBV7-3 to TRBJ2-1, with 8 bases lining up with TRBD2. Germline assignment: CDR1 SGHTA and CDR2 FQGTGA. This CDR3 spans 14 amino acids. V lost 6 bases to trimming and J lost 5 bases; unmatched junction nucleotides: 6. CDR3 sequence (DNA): TGTGCCAGCAGGTCAACTAGCGGAAACAATGAGCAGTTCTTC. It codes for CASRSTSGNNEQFF.

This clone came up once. The CDR3 coding sequence is TGCGCCAGCCATGACGGGACAGGGTTAAGCGGCGGCTACACCTTC. This gives the protein CASHDGTGLSGGYTF. This chain joins TRBV5-1 and TRBJ1-2, with 9 bases lining up with TRBD1. Germline lookup yields CDR1 SGHRS and CDR2 YFSETQ. CDR3 length equals 15 residues. Germline trimming cut 7 bases from V and 8 bases from J; bases unmatched to any gene: 15.

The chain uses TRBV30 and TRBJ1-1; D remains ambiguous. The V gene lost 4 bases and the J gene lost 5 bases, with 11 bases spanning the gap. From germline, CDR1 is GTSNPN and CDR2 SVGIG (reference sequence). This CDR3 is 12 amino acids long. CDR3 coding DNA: TGTGCCTGGACAGTTAGTAGGACTGAAGCTTTCTTT. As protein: CAWTVSRTEAFF.

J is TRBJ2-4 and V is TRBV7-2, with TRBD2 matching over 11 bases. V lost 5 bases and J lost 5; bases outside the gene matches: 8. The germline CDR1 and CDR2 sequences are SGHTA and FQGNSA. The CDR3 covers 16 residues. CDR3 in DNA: TGTGCCAGCAGCAGAACTAGCGGGGGCCCTCAAAACATTCAGTACTTC. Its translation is CASSRTSGGPQNIQYF.

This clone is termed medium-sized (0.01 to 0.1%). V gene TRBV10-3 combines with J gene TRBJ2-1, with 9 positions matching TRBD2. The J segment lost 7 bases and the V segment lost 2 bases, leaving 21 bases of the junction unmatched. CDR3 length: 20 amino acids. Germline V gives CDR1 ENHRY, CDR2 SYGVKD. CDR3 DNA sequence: TGTGCCATCAGTGAGCGTCCCCTGACTAGCGGTCGAGCTGAATGGAATGAGCAGTTCTTC. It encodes CAISERPLTSGRAEWNEQFF.

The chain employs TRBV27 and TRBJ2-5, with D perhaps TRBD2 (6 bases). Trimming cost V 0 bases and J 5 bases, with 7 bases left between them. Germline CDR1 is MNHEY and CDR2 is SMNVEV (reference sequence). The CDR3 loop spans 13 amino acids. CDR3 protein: CASSLSEGETQYF. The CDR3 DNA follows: TGTGCCAGCAGTTTATCGGAGGGGGAGACCCAGTACTTC.

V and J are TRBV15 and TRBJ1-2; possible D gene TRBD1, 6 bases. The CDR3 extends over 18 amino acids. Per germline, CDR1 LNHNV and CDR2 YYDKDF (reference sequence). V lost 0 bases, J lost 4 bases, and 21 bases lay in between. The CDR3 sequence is CATSRDRGRGGRLYGYTF. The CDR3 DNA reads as TGTGCCACCAGCAGAGATAGGGGAAGAGGGGGGAGGCTCTATGGCTACACCTTC.

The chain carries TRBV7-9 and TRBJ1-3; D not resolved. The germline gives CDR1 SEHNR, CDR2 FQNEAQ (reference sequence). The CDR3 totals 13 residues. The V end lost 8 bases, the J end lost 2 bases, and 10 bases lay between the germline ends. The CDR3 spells CASLPGPGNTIYF. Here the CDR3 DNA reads TGTGCCAGCTTACCTGGGCCTGGAAACACCATATATTTT. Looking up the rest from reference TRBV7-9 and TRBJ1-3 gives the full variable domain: DTGVSQNPRHKITKRGQNVTFRCDPISEHNRLYWYRQTLGQGPEFLTYFQNEAQLEKSRLLSDRFSAERPKGSFSTLEIQRTEQGDSAMYLCASLPGPGNTIYFGEGSWLTVV.

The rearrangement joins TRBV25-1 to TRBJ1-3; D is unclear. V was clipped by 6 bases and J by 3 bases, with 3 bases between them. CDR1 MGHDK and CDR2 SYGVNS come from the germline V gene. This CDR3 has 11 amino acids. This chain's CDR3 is CASRYGNTIYF. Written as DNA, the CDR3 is TGTGCCAGCAGGTATGGAAACACCATATATTTT. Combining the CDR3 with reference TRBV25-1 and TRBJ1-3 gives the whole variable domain EADIYQTPRYLVIGTGKKITLECSQTMGHDKMYWYQQDPGMELHLIHYSYGVNSTEKGDLSSESTVSRIRTEHFPLTLESARPSHTSQYLCASRYGNTIYFGEGSWLTVV.

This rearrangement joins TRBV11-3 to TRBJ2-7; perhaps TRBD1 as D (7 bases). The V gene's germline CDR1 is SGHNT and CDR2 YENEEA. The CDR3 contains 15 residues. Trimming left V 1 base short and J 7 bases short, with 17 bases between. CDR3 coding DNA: TGTGCCAGCAGCTTAGTTGGCACAGGGGAGGTTGAGCAGTACGTC. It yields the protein CASSLVGTGEVEQYV.

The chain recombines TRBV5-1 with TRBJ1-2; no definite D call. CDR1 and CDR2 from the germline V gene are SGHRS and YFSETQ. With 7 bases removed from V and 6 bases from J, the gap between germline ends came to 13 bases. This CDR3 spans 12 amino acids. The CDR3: CASRDPGNGYTF. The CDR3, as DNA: TGCGCCAGCCGCGATCCGGGAAATGGCTACACCTTC.

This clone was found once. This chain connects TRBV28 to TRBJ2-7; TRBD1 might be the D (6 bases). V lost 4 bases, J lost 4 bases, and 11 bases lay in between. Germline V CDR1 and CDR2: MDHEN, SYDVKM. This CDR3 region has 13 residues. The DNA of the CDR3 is TGTGCCAGCAGTTACCTCGGACAGTACGAGCAGTACTTC. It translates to CASSYLGQYEQYF.

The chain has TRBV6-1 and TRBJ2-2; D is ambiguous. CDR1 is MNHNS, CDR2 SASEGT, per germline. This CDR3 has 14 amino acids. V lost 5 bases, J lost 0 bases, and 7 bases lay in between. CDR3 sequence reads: CASSRDPNTGELFF. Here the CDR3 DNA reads TGTGCCAGCAGTCGAGACCCGAACACCGGGGAGCTGTTTTTT.

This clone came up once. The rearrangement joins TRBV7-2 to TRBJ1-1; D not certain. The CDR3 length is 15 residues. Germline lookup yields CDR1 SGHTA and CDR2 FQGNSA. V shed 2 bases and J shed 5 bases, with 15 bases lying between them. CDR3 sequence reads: CASSLTTIKGTEAFF. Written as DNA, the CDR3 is TGTGCCAGCAGCTTAACAACAATAAAAGGGACTGAAGCTTTCTTT.

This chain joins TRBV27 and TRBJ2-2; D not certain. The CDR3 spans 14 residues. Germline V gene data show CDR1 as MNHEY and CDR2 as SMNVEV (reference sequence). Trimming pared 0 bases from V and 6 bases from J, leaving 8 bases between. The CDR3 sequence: CASSLSVVPGELFF. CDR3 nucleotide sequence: TGTGCCAGCAGTTTATCGGTGGTTCCCGGGGAGCTGTTTTTT.

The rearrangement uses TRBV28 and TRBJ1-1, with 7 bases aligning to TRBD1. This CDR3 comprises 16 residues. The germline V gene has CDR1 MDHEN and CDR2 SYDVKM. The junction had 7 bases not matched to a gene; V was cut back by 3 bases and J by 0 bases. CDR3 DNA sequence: TGTGCCAGCAGTTTTCCTACGACAGGGATGAACACTGAAGCTTTCTTT. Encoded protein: CASSFPTTGMNTEAFF.

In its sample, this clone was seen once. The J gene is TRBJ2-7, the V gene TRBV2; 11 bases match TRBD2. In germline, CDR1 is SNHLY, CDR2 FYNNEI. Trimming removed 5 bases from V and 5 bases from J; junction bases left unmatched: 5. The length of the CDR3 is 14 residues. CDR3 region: CASSRLAGPNEQYF. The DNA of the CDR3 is TGTGCCAGCAGTAGACTAGCGGGACCCAACGAGCAGTACTTC.

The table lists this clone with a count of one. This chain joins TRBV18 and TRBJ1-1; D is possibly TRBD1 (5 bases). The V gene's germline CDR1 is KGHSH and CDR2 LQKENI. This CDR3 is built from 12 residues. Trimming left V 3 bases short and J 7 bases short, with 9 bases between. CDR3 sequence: CASSPGQFEAFF. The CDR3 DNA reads TGTGCCAGCTCACCTGGACAATTTGAAGCTTTCTTT. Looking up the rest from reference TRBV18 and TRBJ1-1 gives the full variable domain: NAGVMQNPRHLVRRRGQEARLRCSPMKGHSHVYWYRQLPEEGLKFMVYLQKENIIDESGMPKERFSAEFPKEGPSILRIQQVVRGDSAAYFCASSPGQFEAFFGQGTRLTVV.

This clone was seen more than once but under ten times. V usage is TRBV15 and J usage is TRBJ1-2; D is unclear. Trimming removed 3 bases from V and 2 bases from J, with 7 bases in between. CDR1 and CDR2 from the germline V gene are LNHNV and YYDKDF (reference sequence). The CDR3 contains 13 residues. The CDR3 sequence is CATSSARNYGYTF. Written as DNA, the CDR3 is TGTGCCACCAGCAGCGCCCGGAACTATGGCTACACCTTC.

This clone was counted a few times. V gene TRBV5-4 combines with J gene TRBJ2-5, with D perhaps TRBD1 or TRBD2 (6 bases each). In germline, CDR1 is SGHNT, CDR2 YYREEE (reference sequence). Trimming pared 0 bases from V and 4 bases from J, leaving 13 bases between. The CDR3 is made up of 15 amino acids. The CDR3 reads CASSLGTGTRETQYF. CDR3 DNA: TGTGCCAGCAGCTTGGGTACAGGGACTCGAGAGACCCAGTACTTC.

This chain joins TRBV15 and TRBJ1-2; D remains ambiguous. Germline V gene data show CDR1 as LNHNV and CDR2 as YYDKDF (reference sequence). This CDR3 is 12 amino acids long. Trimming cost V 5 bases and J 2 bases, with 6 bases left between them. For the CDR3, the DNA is TGTGCCACCAGCTCTGGGAACTATGGCTACACCTTC. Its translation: CATSSGNYGYTF.

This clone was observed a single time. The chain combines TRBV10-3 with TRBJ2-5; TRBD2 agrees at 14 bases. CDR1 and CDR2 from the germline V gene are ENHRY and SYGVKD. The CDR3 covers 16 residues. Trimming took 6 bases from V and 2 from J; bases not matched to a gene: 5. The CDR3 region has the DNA TGTGCCATCAGCGCGACTAGCGGGAGGGTGCAAGAGACCCAGTACTTC. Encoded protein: CAISATSGRVQETQYF.

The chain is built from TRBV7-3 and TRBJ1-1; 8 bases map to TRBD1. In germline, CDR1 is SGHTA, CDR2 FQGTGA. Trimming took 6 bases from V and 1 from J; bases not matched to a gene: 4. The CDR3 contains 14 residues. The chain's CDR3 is CASSPGGANTEAFF. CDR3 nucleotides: TGTGCCAGCAGTCCAGGGGGCGCGAACACTGAAGCTTTCTTT.

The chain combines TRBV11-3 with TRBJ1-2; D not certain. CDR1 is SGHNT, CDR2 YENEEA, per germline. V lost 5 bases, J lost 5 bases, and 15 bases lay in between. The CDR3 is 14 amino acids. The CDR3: CASSPQTSMYGYTF. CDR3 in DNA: TGTGCCAGCAGCCCCCAGACGTCTATGTATGGCTACACCTTC. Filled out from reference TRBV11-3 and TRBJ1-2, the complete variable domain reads EAGVVQSPRYKIIEKKQPVAFWCNPISGHNTLYWYLQNLGQGPELLIRYENEEAVDDSQLPKDRFSAERLKGVDSTLKIQPAELGDSAVYLCASSPQTSMYGYTFGSGTRLTVV.